The subject of this entry is one T cell receptor beta chain. Its antigen is unidentified. There were healthy Caucasian individuals from Russia, aged about 6 to 100, serving as donors. Every sample yielded at least 6.5 million isolated PBMCs. The CDR3 totals 14 residues. Germline values: CDR1 SGHTA, CDR2 FQGTGA. Trimming shortened V by 5 bases and J by 5 bases, and 13 bases separated the two germline ends. This entry belongs to a study of blood T cells in healthy people across ages. The study, taken as a whole, reports: Roughly linear age-related decline in beta diversity appeared, significant by age around 40. When one million T cells were used, diversity estimates were thought to be underestimates.

Together with a sample-barcoded 5' primer, a J-beta primer mix was included in a second PCR lasting roughly 7 to 11 cycles. TCRdb ran MiXCR on the 5' RACE reads and lists one entry per CDR3 protein. The sample has around 1,800,000 distinct CDR3 sequences, roughly two fifths seen once. The sequencing input was blood. V and J are TRBV7-3 and TRBJ2-1, with TRBD1 as a possible D gene (5 bases). This receptor was identified in a human donor in good health. As DNA, the CDR3 is TGTGCCAGCAGCCCACGAGACAGCGACAATGAGCAGTTCTTC. This codes for CASSPRDSDNEQFF.